The rows below give T cell receptor beta chains drawn from one sample of a study of cytomegalovirus exposure and HLA in healthy donors. TCRdb's copy holds only in-frame clones and misses some; the assay was immunoSEQ multiplex PCR. The sample has 100,000 to 150,000 clones; 60% to 85% are singletons. The sequenced sample consisted of PBMCs. The source is a man aged 45 to 65 in good health and CMV-seropositive. CDR3s include the opening cysteine and the closing phenylalanine or tryptophan.

TRBV7-9	TRBJ2-7	CASSWDRGISYEQYF
TRBV19	TRBJ1-1	CASSTHSMNTEAFF
TRBV5-6	TRBJ2-3	CASSSRTVRTTDTQYF
TRBV6-6	-	CASSQAGTPTLYEQYF
TRBV30	TRBJ1-4	CAWSKTGSNEKLFF
TRBV7-9	TRBJ2-3	CASSLARQASTDTQYF
TRBV7-8	TRBJ2-5	CASSLGDRALGKTQYF
TRBV29-1	-	CSVEGQGARYEQYF
TRBV18	TRBJ1-2	CASSPGQAANYGYTF
TRBV10-3	TRBJ2-1	CAISELDRGRDEQFF
TRBV29-1	TRBJ1-3	CSVVGGGNTIYF
TRBV19	TRBJ1-4	CASRTGVSGRAAEKLFF
TRBV18	TRBJ2-1	CASSLSTGNEQFF
TRBV6-6	TRBJ1-5	CASSRTGEGQPQHF
TRBV19	TRBJ2-1	CASSMGLSSPQFF
TRBV12-5	TRBJ2-4	CASGPGLAGGSGRNIQYF
TRBV7-2	TRBJ2-7	CASSFRDRSYEQYF
TRBV7-7	TRBJ2-1	CASSLGVAGGLSNEQFF